The sequence of this T cell receptor (beta chain) was determined in a study of T cells in Graves' hyperthyroidism and ophthalmopathy. Study summary: Any treatment followed the collection of peripheral blood at initial diagnosis.

This clonotype was picked up many times. RNA transcripts served as the template for amplifying TCR beta CDR3 regions. HTBI primers were used for first-round RT-PCR of the TCR CDR3. TCRdb reanalysed the multiplex PCR reads using MiXCR and keeps one entry per CDR3 protein. The sample consists of approximately 630,000 distinct CDR3 sequences, around 16% of them appearing once. The hyperthyroidism patients had all been newly diagnosed, and their disease duration was under 2 months. Their ages ranged from 18 to 65 years. Investigators excluded patients with uncontrolled infection, other autoimmune disease, pregnancy or lactation. V lost 5 bases and J 2 bases, leaving 13 bases between the germline ends. This CDR3 contains 14 residues. Germline lookup yields CDR1 SEHNR and CDR2 FQNEAQ (reference sequence).

The chain joins TRBV7-9 to TRBJ2-7; TRBD2 is a possible D gene (6 bases). The sample comprised blood. The clonotype comes from a woman in her twenties or thirties with Graves' hyperthyroidism. This CDR3 reads CASSTRDFPYEQYF. CDR3 in DNA: TGTGCCAGCAGCACCCGGGACTTTCCCTACGAGCAGTACTTC.